This T cell receptor beta chain was sequenced for a study of shared clonotypes between healthy human individuals. Turning to the study itself: The composition of the donors was a couple of women and a few men aged 18 to 49. Each donor had three CD4 naive, three CD4 memory, two CD8 naive and one CD8 memory plate. Study observations and caveats: Sampling included only blood; tissue repertoires likely differ.

As concerns this clone: Its antigen remains unknown.

Nashville, Tennessee was home to all donors, who were Caucasian adults. Libraries were prepared by immunoSEQ multiplex PCR; TCRdb keeps only in-frame clonotypes and omits some of them. This sample has approximately 2.3 million clones, with 85% to 95% found just once. V lost 3 bases to trimming and J lost 0 bases; unmatched junction nucleotides: 11. Germline values: CDR1 MNHEY, CDR2 SMNVEV (reference sequence). There are 19 residues in the CDR3. This receptor was taken from a man aged 18 to 30 in good health. Some clones in this sample may be carry-over from other donors' samples. Material for sequencing was naive CD4+ T cells from PBMCs. Documented subset: CD45RA+ positively selected. The chain has TRBV27 and TRBJ2-6; 7 positions agree with TRBD2. The CDR3 loop is CASSLAGVDRGSGANVLTF. The DNA of the CDR3 is TGTGCCAGCAGTTTGGCGGGGGTTGACCGAGGCTCTGGGGCCAACGTCCTGACTTTC.